The rows below give T cell receptor beta chains drawn from one sample of a study of cytomegalovirus exposure and HLA in healthy donors. The table came from immunoSEQ multiplex PCR; TCRdb's copy has only in-frame clones and leaves some out. The data show about 160,000 clones, with approximately 80% seen just once and approximately 6.8% held by the top ten. Sequencing was done on a sample of PBMCs. The source of these receptors is a male donor in good health and CMV-seropositive. CDR3s include the opening cysteine and the closing phenylalanine or tryptophan. The D gene is left open where the match is weak. The size of a clone is reported for some rows only, either as once, few or many, or as a class for expanded clones.

d_call: .; clone_size: .; v_call: TRBV6-1; j_call: TRBJ2-7; cdr3_nt: TGTGCCAGCCTAAATTCTGGCGAGCAGTACTTC; cdr3_aa: CASLNSGEQYF
d_call: TRBD1; clone_size: .; v_call: TRBV7-2; j_call: TRBJ2-5; cdr3_nt: TGTGCCAGCAGCTTAGGGCCGACAGGGGGGGAGACCCAGTACTTC; cdr3_aa: CASSLGPTGGETQYF
d_call: TRBD2; clone_size: .; v_call: TRBV4-3; j_call: TRBJ2-3; cdr3_nt: TGCGCCAGCAGCCTCCACGGGGGGGCCACAGATACGCAGTATTTT; cdr3_aa: CASSLHGGATDTQYF
d_call: .; clone_size: few; v_call: TRBV5-1; j_call: TRBJ1-1; cdr3_nt: TGCGCCAGCAGCTTGCCTTCGGGAAACACTGAAGCTTTCTTT; cdr3_aa: CASSLPSGNTEAFF
d_call: TRBD1; clone_size: .; v_call: TRBV5-8; j_call: TRBJ2-7; cdr3_nt: TGTGCCAGCAGCGAATACGGGCAGGGGGTGCTTTACGAGCAGTACTTC; cdr3_aa: CASSEYGQGVLYEQYF
d_call: TRBD2; clone_size: .; v_call: TRBV19; j_call: TRBJ2-3; cdr3_nt: TGTGCCAGTAGTATTTTAGGTCTAGCGGTAGGGGCAGATACGCAGTATTTT; cdr3_aa: CASSILGLAVGADTQYF
d_call: .; clone_size: .; v_call: TRBV27; j_call: TRBJ2-2; cdr3_nt: TGTGCCAGCCGTCTCTGGAACACCGGGGAGCTGTTTTTT; cdr3_aa: CASRLWNTGELFF
d_call: TRBD1; clone_size: .; v_call: TRBV28; j_call: TRBJ1-2; cdr3_nt: TGTGCCAGCAGCAACCAAAAACAGGGGACCTACACATATGGCTACACCTTC; cdr3_aa: CASSNQKQGTYTYGYTF
d_call: TRBD1; clone_size: .; v_call: TRBV19; j_call: TRBJ2-6; cdr3_nt: TGTGCCAGTAGTAACCAGGGGGCTGGGGCCAACGTCCTGACTTTC; cdr3_aa: CASSNQGAGANVLTF
d_call: .; clone_size: .; v_call: TRBV9; j_call: TRBJ1-2; cdr3_nt: TGTGCCACCGGGGACACGGGTTTTAAAAAAGGCGGCGGCTACACCTTC; cdr3_aa: CATGDTGFKKGGGYTF